The TCR beta chain under discussion was sequenced for a study of OX40 agonist ivuxolimab in advanced cancers. Across the study: Ivuxolimab is a fully human IgG2 antibody that activates OX40 (CD134). The study reported partial responses in three patients: one hepatocellular carcinoma, two cutaneous melanoma. Study-wide points: Among the least clonally expanded were partial responders at 0.1-3.0 mg/kg. CD4+ and CD8+ blood T cells expanded clonally by week 6 at 0.1 to 3.0 mg/kg.

Produced via immunoSEQ multiplex PCR; TCRdb's table is partial and in-frame only. The sample has around 80,000 clones; around 92% are singletons. A word on this clone: Antigen unknown.

From germline, CDR1 is SEHNR and CDR2 FQNEAQ (reference sequence). This CDR3 is 15 amino acids long. V gave up 5 bases and J gave up 4 bases; unmatched junction bases: 8. The V call is TRBV7-9, the J call TRBJ1-1, with TRBD1 identical over 9 bases. This TCR derives from an adult with an advanced solid tumor such as melanoma, head and neck, liver or kidney cancer. Sequencing was performed on CD4+ or CD8+ T cells sorted from blood, taken in a trial of the OX40 agonist ivuxolimab. CDR3 sequence: CASSPIGQGTTEAFF. The CDR3 DNA follows: TGTGCCAGCAGCCCAATCGGACAGGGGACCACTGAAGCTTTCTTT.